The entry below gives a single T cell receptor beta chain sequence along with its context. The same CDR3 arises from other DNA sequences in this sample as well. The naive CD8 subset, CD45RO-negative cells positively selected for CCR7, excluded terminally differentiated effector memory CD45RA+ cells. This sample is drawn from a study of shared clonotypes between healthy human individuals. The germline V and J ends were trimmed by 0 bases and 3 bases, with 3 bases remaining between them. This CDR3 region has 13 residues. Germline CDR1 is LNHDA and CDR2 is SQIVND (reference sequence). Data came from immunoSEQ multiplex PCR; TCRdb stores just in-frame clones and leaves some out. The sample holds about 2.1 million clones; 90% to 95% are singletons and the top ten take less than 2%.

This sequence joins TRBV19 and TRBJ1-5; D is unclear. This clonotype was sampled from a man between 18 and 29 years old in good health. Some clones in this sample may be carry-over from other donors' samples. The material sequenced was naive CD8+ T cells from PBMCs. The CDR3 reads CASSIDPNQPQHF. The CDR3 DNA reads TGTGCCAGTAGTATAGACCCCAATCAGCCCCAGCATTTT.